This entry features one T cell receptor (beta chain) sequence. There is no known antigen for this receptor. No qualities accompany the bases; no much larger clone lies one base away. Receptors were amplified or captured by the immunoSEQ multiplex PCR assay. For the multiplex PCR, a mixture combining 60 forward primers for TCR Vbeta segments and 13 reverse primers for TCR Jbeta segments was used. A multiplex PCR assay on genomic DNA amplified the CDR3 region of rearranged TCR beta genes. Amplified TCR beta libraries were sequenced as 87-base-pair reads on the Illumina HiSeq System. As for the authors' bioinformatics: In a later analysis, tens of millions of unique TCR beta chains were counted across the 500 to 850 repertoires, and roughly 10 million of these chains were shared by at least two donors. Raw reads were error-corrected and collapsed into unique sequences by a nearest-neighbor algorithm in which closely related sequences were merged to remove PCR and sequencing errors. V, D and J gene segments were assigned by aligning CDR3 sequences to IMGT reference sequences. Each retained sequence needed at least a six-nucleotide match to both a V gene segment and a J gene segment. A rearrangement counted as productive if the CDR3 had no stop codons and remained in frame with V and J, and every other rearrangement counted as non-productive. Following IMGT convention, CDR3 was defined as the stretch from the second conserved V-encoded cysteine to the conserved J-encoded phenylalanine. In an earlier analysis of 587 of the donors, sequences lacking an unambiguous match to a single V gene segment were excluded. An earlier analysis of about 600 of the donors called V segments functional above 56.7% productive rearrangements and segregating when the between-donor standard deviation exceeded 5%. A statistical classification framework was developed to diagnose cytomegalovirus status using the catalog of TCR beta chain sequences. V and J gene assignment, in a later analysis, came from comparing TCR nucleotide sequences with IMGT/GENE-DB human TR gene sequences. A later analysis assigned CDR3 sequences and most-parsimonious VDJ recombination scenarios with the TCRdist pipeline. In a later analysis, each TCR beta chain was defined by its CDR3 amino acid sequence together with its V-gene family, and reads without a unique V-gene family were excluded. In a later analysis, some 600 highly shared, low-generation-probability nucleotide sequences were removed to address suspected cross-contamination and a sequencing artifact. In a later analysis, a clonal expansion index was calculated for each public chain from normalized within-repertoire ranks of inferred template counts. In a later analysis, generation probabilities were computed using a VDJ recombination model fitted to out-of-frame rearrangements, and the results were checked against IGoR. A later analysis scored TCR-TCR, TCR-HLA and TCR-CMV co-occurrence with hypergeometric tests, applying a repertoire-size bias correction to TCR pairs. To estimate false discovery rates, a later analysis permuted the HLA or CMV assignments 20 times. A later analysis grouped co-occurring TCRs with DBSCAN, adding TCRdist sequence similarity when clustering within HLA-allele-positive subsets. Repertoires with fewer than 30,000 or more than 120,000 public chains, plus five repertoires with anomalous nucleotide sharing, were excluded from co-occurrence clustering. TCRdb limited this immuneACCESS table to in-frame rearrangements with V and J called. A share of clones is missing; checked studies link under half to unresolved V genes, and the rest is unexplained. D and trimming were read from the DNA, whereas the V and J calls and clone size are those reported in that table. The table for this sample lists more than 110,000 clones; roughly 82% of them were counted only once. Over 6.5% of the sample is in the top ten clones.

This sample stems from a study of cytomegalovirus exposure and HLA in healthy donors (dated by TCRdb to the late 2010s). As for the study more broadly: In an earlier analysis of approximately 640 of the donors, 250 to 350 Gb of sequence data and some 120 million unique TCR beta sequences from some 170 million T cells were reported. An earlier analysis of around 580 of the donors used high-throughput TCR beta sequencing to judge whether each TCR beta V gene segment behaved as functional or pseudogenic. The number of typed donors differed by locus: about 620-640 for A, B, C, DRB1 and DQB1; some 540 for DQA1; 606 for DPA1; and around 450 for DPB1. Genome-wide SNP genotypes for about 60% of the roughly 700 donors were used in a later genetic analysis, which treated that subset as a discovery cohort. All discovery cohort repertoires had been generated on a single sequencing platform. HLA typing included class I and class II loci at four-digit resolution. The later analysis used no new phenotypic data to find candidate immune exposures, relying instead on TCR beta sequences and their occurrence across donors. Besides the first cohort of 666 subjects, a separate validation cohort made up of 120 different subjects was used. High-throughput TCR immunosequencing, statistical association of individual TCRs with disease status, and machine learning were combined to predict cytomegalovirus infection status. The aim of the study was to test whether cataloging public T cell receptors could identify signatures of past pathogen exposure. An early release covering approximately 600 HLA-typed donors comprised around 300 gigabases of sequencing data and tens of millions of unique TCR sequences. Of the 350 to 450 genotyped donors, roughly 80% fell in the genetic ancestry cluster associated with self-reported Caucasian donors. In a later analysis, previously published TCR beta repertoires from 666 donors were re-analyzed and high-resolution HLA genotyping was added so that TCR occurrence patterns could be studied. Because of strong linkage in the cohort, roughly five DR-DQ haplotypes were treated as single units for association and clustering. Among a few hundred genotyped donors of the cohort, an average of around 240,000 unique TCR beta nucleotide sequences were sequenced per donor, roughly 18% of them non-productive. The T cell repertoires of around 730 subjects were profiled by immunosequencing and related to cytomegalovirus serostatus. Alongside the repertoire data, information on donor age, sex, ethnicity and CMV serostatus was compiled. The investigation overall reported the following: In a later genetic analysis, a missense DCLRE1C variant was associated with V-gene and J-gene trimming of TCR beta chains, and the association was replicated in an independent cohort. The classifier was reported to diagnose cytomegalovirus status with high specificity and sensitivity in both the original cohort and the validation cohort. A later genetic analysis reported fewer N-insertions in productive TCRs among donors in an Asian-associated ancestry cluster than the roughly 690-donor mean. In a later analysis, HLA-associated TCR beta chains showed more clonal expansion and lower generation probabilities than non-associated chains that were equally common. Specific HLA alleles were associated with 18,000 or so TCR beta sequences at a false discovery rate of 0.05 in a later analysis. In a later analysis, the rate of TCR association differed among HLA loci, with DRB1 alleles having the most associated TCRs and HLA-C alleles having the fewest. Because HLA typing was missing for some donors at each locus, association tests included only the typed subset. A cluster of highly shared sequence variants was judged likely to represent a technical artifact of the sequencing pipeline. The authors suggested that the approach could potentially be generalized to other disease states and immunological phenotypes. This cohort had only TCR beta chains sequenced, and the lack of alpha or paired-chain data limited which features could be detected. Correlated functional status among segregating V segments might reflect linkage disequilibrium, but an unknown experimental factor could not be ruled out. For the cohort, immune exposure information was limited to CMV serostatus. A further reported finding was that TCR beta sequences accurately predicted the HLA-A and HLA-B alleles for most subjects in the first cohort. Most TCR sequences were observed very rarely across donors, whereas some public TCRs were present in many individuals. An earlier analysis of roughly 570 of the donors showed that most TCR beta V segments appeared in productive rearrangements either about 87% or about 30% of the time, which broadly matched IMGT annotations. A total of 150 or so TCR beta chains were listed by the study as associated with cytomegalovirus. Because the 87-base-pair reads could not distinguish some IMGT-functional V segments, including TRBV6-2 and TRBV6-3, those segments were excluded. According to a later analysis, parvovirus B19, influenza, CMV and Epstein-Barr virus appeared linked to several top co-occurrence clusters. Because counts were too low, roughly 16 rarely observed V segments, including chromosome 9 orphons, were excluded from the earlier analysis of fewer than 650 of the donors. Roughly uniform sequencing depth across donors was assumed in presence/absence analyses, although this assumption may not hold. A few of the identified cytomegalovirus-associated TCR beta chains were confirmed in vitro to be specific for cytomegalovirus antigens. According to a later analysis, most CMV-associated TCR beta chains appeared to be HLA-restricted, and the HLA associations seemed to be driven largely by CMV exposure. Strong co-occurrence of HLA alleles, especially DR and DQ, made assigning TCR associations to individual alleles difficult.

Taken from the germline V gene (reference sequence), the CDR1 and CDR2 loops are SEHNR and FQNEAQ. At the junction V is shortened by 4 bases and J by 0 bases; bases outside the gene matches: 15. From cysteine to phenylalanine, the CDR3 is 19 amino acids long. Only the CDR3 DNA is retained, 57 bases long and in frame from the first base. In total, 666 healthy bone marrow donors made up the cohort. All cohort members were sampled while nominally healthy, although unrecorded immune exposures were likely present. The donor tested CMV seronegative and was one of the 352 seronegative cohort members. Each donor provided a peripheral blood sample, and peripheral blood mononuclear cells were used for TCR beta sequencing. Genomic DNA was extracted from the blood cell samples with the Qiagen DNeasy Blood Extraction Kit.

This clonotype was sampled from a man aged 30 to 39 in good health and CMV-seronegative. Sequenced input: PBMCs. The V and J segments used are TRBV7-9 and TRBJ2-3, with 8 bases matching TRBD2. The CDR3 reads as follows: CASSSPGGGTGGSTDTQYF. The bases read TGTGCCAGCAGCTCACCCGGGGGGGGCACGGGGGGTAGCACAGATACGCAGTATTTT.